The rows below give T cell receptor beta chains drawn from one sample of a study of early T cells in non-severe SARS-CoV-2 infection. A single record per CDR3 protein comes from TCRdb applying MiXCR to the 5' RACE reads. The table includes 85,000 to 100,000 distinct CDR3 sequences, about 15% detected once. Material for sequencing was whole blood. These receptor sequences come from an adult who was a healthcare worker with PCR-confirmed SARS-CoV-2 infection or an uninfected control (not recorded which). Each CDR3 is given with its conserved first and last residue. The D gene is left open where the match is weak. Clone size, where shown, is once, few, many, or a class for clones that have expanded.

abundance: -
d_gene: -
j_gene: TRBJ2-3
v_gene: TRBV7-8
CDR3aa: CASGWSPDTQYF
CDR3nt: TGTGCCAGCGGGTGGAGCCCAGATACGCAGTATTTT

abundance: few
d_gene: TRBD1
j_gene: TRBJ2-3
v_gene: TRBV7-2
CDR3aa: CASSRNRGQGDTQYF
CDR3nt: TGTGCCAGCAGCCGTAACAGGGGGCAAGGAGATACGCAGTATTTT

abundance: few
d_gene: TRBD2
j_gene: TRBJ2-3
v_gene: TRBV5-4
CDR3aa: CASSPGGTTSLEQYF
CDR3nt: TGTGCCAGCAGCCCTGGAGGGACTACCTCTCTCGAGCAGTATTTT

abundance: few
d_gene: TRBD2
j_gene: TRBJ2-1
v_gene: TRBV7-2
CDR3aa: CASSLFAGVRYNEQFF
CDR3nt: TGTGCCAGCAGCTTATTTGCGGGAGTACGCTACAATGAGCAGTTCTTC

abundance: -
d_gene: -
j_gene: TRBJ2-7
v_gene: TRBV29-1
CDR3aa: CSALLGPYEQYF
CDR3nt: TGCAGCGCCCTACTGGGCCCCTACGAGCAGTACTTC

abundance: few
d_gene: TRBD1
j_gene: TRBJ1-2
v_gene: TRBV12-3/TRBV12-4
CDR3aa: CASRKSDRGSGYTF
CDR3nt: TGTGCCAGCAGGAAATCCGACAGGGGATCTGGCTACACCTTC

abundance: -
d_gene: -
j_gene: TRBJ1-2
v_gene: TRBV7-6
CDR3aa: CASSPLEGTNYGYTF
CDR3nt: TGTGCCAGCAGCCCATTAGAGGGGACGAACTATGGCTACACCTTC

abundance: many
d_gene: -
j_gene: TRBJ2-2
v_gene: TRBV12-3/TRBV12-4
CDR3aa: CASSLNTGELFF
CDR3nt: TGTGCCAGCAGTTTGAACACCGGGGAGCTGTTTTTT

abundance: -
d_gene: -
j_gene: TRBJ1-1
v_gene: TRBV4-2
CDR3aa: CASSHPKTDEAFF
CDR3nt: TGTGCCAGCAGCCACCCCAAGACGGACGAAGCTTTCTTT

abundance: few
d_gene: -
j_gene: TRBJ2-1
v_gene: TRBV12-3/TRBV12-4
CDR3aa: CASSLTVAAGSYNEQFF
CDR3nt: TGTGCCAGCAGCCTGACGGTAGCTGCCGGCTCCTACAATGAGCAGTTCTTC

abundance: -
d_gene: -
j_gene: TRBJ2-7
v_gene: TRBV10-3
CDR3aa: CAIATRSAEQYF
CDR3nt: TGTGCCATCGCAACTAGGTCGGCCGAGCAGTACTTC

abundance: few
d_gene: -
j_gene: TRBJ2-3
v_gene: TRBV7-6
CDR3aa: CASSLGICQGCRDTQYF
CDR3nt: TGTGCCAGCAGCTTAGGCATTTGTCAGGGTTGTAGAGATACGCAGTATTTT

abundance: few
d_gene: TRBD2
j_gene: TRBJ2-7
v_gene: TRBV27
CDR3aa: CASSLDPSGRFYEQYF
CDR3nt: TGTGCCAGCAGTTTAGACCCAAGCGGGAGGTTCTACGAGCAGTACTTC

abundance: few
d_gene: -
j_gene: TRBJ2-7
v_gene: TRBV29-1
CDR3aa: CSVPGDAGFYEQYF
CDR3nt: TGCAGCGTTCCGGGGGACGCTGGATTCTACGAGCAGTACTTC

abundance: many
d_gene: TRBD2
j_gene: TRBJ2-3
v_gene: TRBV4-3
CDR3aa: CASSQDVRGYTDTQYF
CDR3nt: TGCGCCAGCAGCCAAGATGTGCGGGGGTACACAGATACGCAGTATTTT

abundance: -
d_gene: -
j_gene: TRBJ2-5
v_gene: TRBV7-6
CDR3aa: CASSSLGSGGETQYF
CDR3nt: TGTGCCAGCAGCTCCCTCGGGAGCGGTGGAGAGACCCAGTACTTC

abundance: -
d_gene: -
j_gene: TRBJ2-5
v_gene: TRBV12-3/TRBV12-4
CDR3aa: CASSLGGIETQYF
CDR3nt: TGTGCCAGCAGTTTAGGGGGGATAGAGACCCAGTACTTC

abundance: -
d_gene: TRBD1
j_gene: TRBJ2-7
v_gene: TRBV29-1
CDR3aa: CSVGNRQGSLEQYF
CDR3nt: TGCAGCGTGGGGAACCGACAGGGTTCGTTGGAGCAGTACTTC

abundance: -
d_gene: -
j_gene: TRBJ2-5
v_gene: TRBV4-2
CDR3aa: CASSPSRGETQYF
CDR3nt: TGTGCCAGCAGCCCTTCTAGGGGAGAGACCCAGTACTTC

abundance: many
d_gene: -
j_gene: TRBJ1-3
v_gene: TRBV9
CDR3aa: CASCEGSGNTIYF
CDR3nt: TGTGCCAGCTGTGAGGGGAGTGGAAACACCATATATTTT

abundance: many
d_gene: -
j_gene: TRBJ1-1
v_gene: TRBV7-8
CDR3aa: CASSLGGGIENTEAFF
CDR3nt: TGTGCCAGCAGCTTAGGTGGGGGGATAGAGAACACTGAAGCTTTCTTT

abundance: -
d_gene: TRBD1
j_gene: TRBJ1-2
v_gene: TRBV28
CDR3aa: CASSTQGATAYNGYTF
CDR3nt: TGTGCCAGCAGTACCCAGGGGGCGACCGCCTATAATGGCTACACCTTC

abundance: few
d_gene: -
j_gene: TRBJ2-5
v_gene: TRBV11-2
CDR3aa: CASSLEASFQETQYF
CDR3nt: TGTGCCAGCAGCTTAGAGGCTAGTTTCCAAGAGACCCAGTACTTC

abundance: few
d_gene: -
j_gene: TRBJ2-3
v_gene: TRBV11-2
CDR3aa: CASSSTPTGSTTQYF
CDR3nt: TGTGCCAGCAGCTCGACCCCGACAGGATCTACGACGCAGTATTTT

abundance: -
d_gene: TRBD2
j_gene: TRBJ2-1
v_gene: TRBV27
CDR3aa: CASSSLAGGYNEQFF
CDR3nt: TGTGCCAGCAGTTCCCTAGCGGGGGGGTACAATGAGCAGTTCTTC

abundance: many
d_gene: -
j_gene: TRBJ2-5
v_gene: TRBV29-1
CDR3aa: CSVESGLQETQYF
CDR3nt: TGCAGCGTTGAATCTGGTTTACAAGAGACCCAGTACTTC

abundance: -
d_gene: TRBD1
j_gene: TRBJ2-7
v_gene: TRBV12-3/TRBV12-4
CDR3aa: CASSLVGTGNHEQYF
CDR3nt: TGTGCCAGCAGTTTAGTCGGGACAGGGAACCACGAGCAGTACTTC

abundance: few
d_gene: TRBD2
j_gene: TRBJ2-7
v_gene: TRBV28
CDR3aa: CASSPLAGVQEQYF
CDR3nt: TGTGCCAGCAGTCCCCTAGCGGGAGTACAGGAGCAGTACTTC

abundance: few
d_gene: TRBD1
j_gene: TRBJ2-2
v_gene: TRBV7-2
CDR3aa: CASTENRGNTGELFF
CDR3nt: TGTGCCAGCACCGAAAACAGGGGAAACACCGGGGAGCTGTTTTTT

abundance: few
d_gene: -
j_gene: TRBJ2-1
v_gene: TRBV14
CDR3aa: CASSPPRGGGGSSYNEQFF
CDR3nt: TGTGCCAGCAGCCCACCTAGAGGTGGAGGGGGCAGTTCCTACAATGAGCAGTTCTTC

abundance: -
d_gene: -
j_gene: TRBJ1-6
v_gene: TRBV19
CDR3aa: CASSPGAPPLHF
CDR3nt: TGTGCCAGTAGTCCCGGCGCCCCACCCCTCCACTTT

abundance: few
d_gene: TRBD2
j_gene: TRBJ2-1
v_gene: TRBV28
CDR3aa: CASTLAGGEQFF
CDR3nt: TGTGCCAGCACCTTAGCGGGGGGGGAGCAGTTCTTC

abundance: few
d_gene: TRBD1
j_gene: TRBJ2-2
v_gene: TRBV7-2
CDR3aa: CASSLAWAGGGGELFF
CDR3nt: TGTGCCAGCAGCTTAGCCTGGGCAGGGGGTGGCGGGGAGCTGTTTTTT

abundance: medium-sized
d_gene: TRBD1
j_gene: TRBJ2-4
v_gene: TRBV11-2
CDR3aa: CASSRTGSIQYF
CDR3nt: TGTGCCAGCAGCCGGACAGGGTCCATTCAGTACTTC

abundance: few
d_gene: -
j_gene: TRBJ2-7
v_gene: TRBV3-1
CDR3aa: CASSQESHRKTYEQYF
CDR3nt: TGTGCCAGCAGCCAAGAGTCACACAGAAAAACGTACGAGCAGTACTTC

abundance: few
d_gene: -
j_gene: TRBJ2-1
v_gene: TRBV4-2
CDR3aa: CASSQDTGAENEQFF
CDR3nt: TGTGCCAGCAGCCAAGATACAGGAGCGGAAAATGAGCAGTTCTTC

abundance: -
d_gene: -
j_gene: TRBJ2-7
v_gene: TRBV19
CDR3aa: CASTAGTPTYEQYF
CDR3nt: TGTGCCAGTACCGCCGGGACACCAACTTACGAGCAGTACTTC

abundance: many
d_gene: TRBD1
j_gene: TRBJ2-7
v_gene: TRBV7-9
CDR3aa: CASSSDREVGEQYF
CDR3nt: TGTGCCAGCAGCTCGGACAGGGAAGTTGGTGAGCAGTACTTC

abundance: few
d_gene: TRBD2
j_gene: TRBJ2-2
v_gene: TRBV4-3
CDR3aa: CASSQGPFRREVYTGELFF
CDR3nt: TGCGCCAGCAGCCAAGGGCCCTTCCGTCGGGAGGTCTACACCGGGGAGCTGTTTTTT

abundance: -
d_gene: TRBD1
j_gene: TRBJ1-1
v_gene: TRBV20-1
CDR3aa: CSAGKTGDTEAFF
CDR3nt: TGCAGTGCTGGGAAGACAGGGGACACTGAAGCTTTCTTT

abundance: -
d_gene: -
j_gene: TRBJ2-1
v_gene: TRBV12-3/TRBV12-4
CDR3aa: CASSFGNNELFF
CDR3nt: TGTGCCAGCAGTTTTGGTAACAATGAGCTGTTCTTC

abundance: few
d_gene: -
j_gene: TRBJ1-2
v_gene: TRBV7-5
CDR3aa: CISVSEAVPTPWYGYTF
CDR3nt: -

abundance: -
d_gene: -
j_gene: TRBJ1-3
v_gene: TRBV10-3
CDR3aa: CAIRASGNTIYF
CDR3nt: TGTGCCATCAGGGCCTCTGGAAACACCATATATTTT

abundance: -
d_gene: -
j_gene: TRBJ1-1
v_gene: TRBV18
CDR3aa: CASRISENTEAFF
CDR3nt: TGTGCCAGCCGTATTTCAGAGAACACTGAAGCTTTCTTT

abundance: many
d_gene: -
j_gene: TRBJ1-6
v_gene: TRBV27
CDR3aa: CASSLQFRRSSPLHF
CDR3nt: TGTGCCAGCAGTTTACAGTTCAGGCGATCCTCACCCCTCCACTTT

abundance: -
d_gene: TRBD1
j_gene: TRBJ2-5
v_gene: TRBV7-9
CDR3aa: CASSLDGTAQETQYF
CDR3nt: TGTGCCAGCAGCTTAGACGGGACAGCACAAGAGACCCAGTACTTC

abundance: few
d_gene: -
j_gene: TRBJ2-2
v_gene: TRBV7-2
CDR3aa: CASSLALNRENTGELFF
CDR3nt: TGTGCCAGCAGCTTAGCGCTGAACAGAGAGAACACCGGGGAGCTGTTTTTT

abundance: -
d_gene: -
j_gene: TRBJ2-5
v_gene: TRBV29-1
CDR3aa: CSGRDIEETQYF
CDR3nt: TGCAGCGGACGGGACATCGAAGAGACCCAGTACTTC

abundance: few
d_gene: TRBD1
j_gene: TRBJ1-2
v_gene: TRBV29-1
CDR3aa: CSVVAGGHGYTF
CDR3nt: TGCAGCGTTGTCGCAGGGGGCCATGGCTACACCTTC

abundance: many
d_gene: -
j_gene: TRBJ1-4
v_gene: TRBV19
CDR3aa: CASSRLPATTNEKLFF
CDR3nt: TGTGCCAGTAGCCGACTCCCGGCCACAACTAATGAAAAACTGTTTTTT

abundance: many
d_gene: TRBD2
j_gene: TRBJ2-3
v_gene: TRBV5-5
CDR3aa: CASSLGLAGVDTQYF
CDR3nt: TGTGCCAGCAGCCTGGGACTAGCGGGAGTTGATACGCAGTATTTT

abundance: few
d_gene: -
j_gene: TRBJ2-1
v_gene: TRBV12-3/TRBV12-4
CDR3aa: CASSPAALGGYGEQFF
CDR3nt: TGTGCCAGCAGTCCAGCCGCTCTCGGAGGTTACGGTGAGCAGTTCTTC

abundance: few
d_gene: -
j_gene: TRBJ2-2
v_gene: TRBV7-2
CDR3aa: CASSLAPGGELFF
CDR3nt: TGTGCCAGCAGCTTAGCCCCTGGGGGGGAGCTGTTTTTT

abundance: -
d_gene: TRBD1
j_gene: TRBJ2-2
v_gene: TRBV2
CDR3aa: CASSEDADRGLDTGELFF
CDR3nt: TGTGCCAGCAGTGAAGACGCCGACAGGGGGCTTGACACCGGGGAGCTGTTTTTT

abundance: -
d_gene: -
j_gene: TRBJ2-6
v_gene: TRBV11-2
CDR3aa: CASSLAGFHSGANVLTF
CDR3nt: TGTGCCAGCAGCTTGGCCGGGTTTCACTCTGGGGCCAACGTCCTGACTTTC

abundance: -
d_gene: TRBD1
j_gene: TRBJ2-7
v_gene: TRBV20-1
CDR3aa: CSASDRGKTYEQYF
CDR3nt: TGCAGTGCCTCCGACAGGGGGAAGACCTACGAGCAGTACTTC

abundance: -
d_gene: -
j_gene: TRBJ2-1
v_gene: TRBV2
CDR3aa: CASNYRVSNEQFF
CDR3nt: TGTGCCAGCAACTACAGGGTCAGCAATGAGCAGTTCTTC